This T cell receptor beta chain appears in the sequencing data of a study of immune evolution from preneoplasia to lung adenocarcinoma. The wider study: HLA loss of heterozygosity: about 7% AIS, about 15% MIA, around 35% ADC, none AAH.

There are 18 residues in the CDR3. Germline V CDR1 and CDR2: SGHNT, YYREEE (reference sequence). V lost 4 bases, J lost 1 base, and 8 bases stayed unmatched. Study results and limitations: Highest clonality occurred in KRAS-mutant, not EGFR-mutant or double wild-type, nodules.

Sequencing used immunoSEQ multiplex PCR; TCRdb keeps in-frame clones, though not all of them. Of over 9,500 clones detected, 78% appear once; the ten largest clones hold roughly 3.9%. About this clone itself: Its specificity is not known.

The TCR comes from a person aged 60-80 years with lung adenocarcinoma. The source material was FFPE minimally invasive lung adenocarcinoma tissue. The rearrangement links TRBV5-4 to TRBJ2-3; 14 nucleotides line up with TRBD2. The CDR3 DNA sequence: TGTGCCAGCAGCGGGGGACTAGCGGGAGAGAGCGGCACAGATACGCAGTATTTT. Translating gives CASSGGLAGESGTDTQYF.